Listed here are 14 T cell receptor beta chains from one sample, sequenced in a study of CD8+ T cells in alopecia areata. Following RNA extraction, reverse transcription yielded cDNA that acted as the sequencing template. Profiling relied on immunoSEQ multiplex PCR, and the TCRdb table lists in-frame clones only, not all of them. The sample includes 200,000 to 250,000 clones, roughly two thirds of them seen just once. This specimen consisted of CD4+ T cells sorted from blood, obtained at week 0. The receptors stem from a human donor with alopecia areata.

V and J are TRBV5-1 and TRBJ2-7, with D possibly called TRBD1 or TRBD2 (5 bases each). This CDR3 has 14 amino acids. Germline CDR1 is SGHRS and CDR2 is YFSETQ. V shed 4 bases and J shed 3 bases, with 14 bases lying between them. CDR3 region: CASSPGTTLYEQYF. In nucleotides, the CDR3 is TGCGCCAGCAGCCCCGGGACCACCCTCTACGAGCAGTACTTC.

The V call is TRBV6-1, the J call TRBJ1-1, with unresolved D. Trimming pared 1 base from V and 0 bases from J, leaving 6 bases between. The CDR3 contains 14 residues. Germline V lookup: CDR1 MNHNS, CDR2 SASEGT. CDR3 loop: CASSEVRLNTEAFF. The DNA of the CDR3 is TGTGCCAGCAGTGAAGTCAGGTTGAACACTGAAGCTTTCTTT.

This rearrangement joins TRBV30 to TRBJ2-5, with unresolved D. The CDR3 covers 14 residues. Looked up from germline, CDR1 is GTSNPN and CDR2 is SVGIG (reference sequence). The V end was cut by 3 bases, the J end by 1 base, with 12 bases between. The CDR3 DNA sequence: TGTGCCTGGAGAGGCGGCAGTCTCCAAGAGACCCAGTACTTC. Amino acids: CAWRGGSLQETQYF. Looking up the rest from reference TRBV30 and TRBJ2-5 gives the full variable domain: SQTIHQWPATLVQPVGSPLSLECTVEGTSNPNLYWYRQAAGRGLQLLFYSVGIGQISSEVPQNLSASRPQDRQFILSSKKLLLSDSGFYLCAWRGGSLQETQYFGPGTRLLVL.

The chain combines TRBV7-9 with TRBJ2-4; the D is unclear. Trimming took 10 bases from V and 8 from J, leaving 12 bases between them. CDR3 length: 11 amino acids. Germline CDR1 SEHNR, CDR2 FQNEAQ (reference sequence). In nucleotides, the CDR3 is TGTGCCATCTCAAGTCCGGACATTCAGTACTTC. It codes for CAISSPDIQYF.

The chain combines TRBV30 with TRBJ1-6; 8 nucleotides agree with TRBD1. This CDR3 contains 13 residues. With V trimmed by 5 bases and J by 8 bases, 5 bases remained unmatched. Germline loops: CDR1 GTSNPN, CDR2 SVGIG (reference sequence). Written as DNA, the CDR3 is TGTGCCTGGGTCGACAGGGGAGATTCACCCCTCCACTTT. This encodes CAWVDRGDSPLHF.

Concerning this clone: This sample also contains other DNA sequences that code for the same CDR3. The chain recombines TRBV5-1 with TRBJ2-1; D may be TRBD1 or TRBD2 (5 bases each). V gave up 2 bases and J gave up 7 bases, with 7 bases separating them. CDR1 and CDR2 from the germline V gene are SGHRS and YFSETQ. The CDR3 consists of 12 residues. CDR3 amino acids: CASSLEGNEQFF. In DNA form, the CDR3 reads TGCGCCAGCAGCTTAGAGGGGAATGAGCAGTTCTTC.

V usage is TRBV29-1 and J usage is TRBJ2-6, with D uncertain. Germline V gives CDR1 SQVTM, CDR2 ANQGSEA. The CDR3 consists of 15 residues. The V end lost 1 base, the J end lost 0 bases, and 7 bases lay between the germline ends. CDR3 DNA sequence: TGCAGCGTTGAAGGAGTCGCCTCTGGGGCCAACGTCCTGACTTTC. Translation gives CSVEGVASGANVLTF.

The J gene is TRBJ2-1, the V gene TRBV11-2, with TRBD2 identical over 9 bases. The CDR3 runs 16 residues. Trimming cost V 1 base and J 8 bases; bases outside gene matches: 9. Per germline, CDR1 SGHAT and CDR2 FQNNGV. In DNA, the CDR3 is TGTGCCAGCAGCTTAGGGGCTAGCGGGGTTTGGGATGAGCAGTTCTTC. Amino acid sequence: CASSLGASGVWDEQFF.

The chain links TRBV6-5 to TRBJ2-5, with D uncertain. This CDR3 region has 14 residues. V lost 2 bases and J lost 2, with 9 bases in between. CDR1 is MNHEY, CDR2 SVGAGI, per germline. The CDR3: CASSYLSRQETQYF. The CDR3 DNA is TGTGCCAGCAGTTACCTTTCCAGACAAGAGACCCAGTACTTC.

The chain joins TRBV11-2 to TRBJ2-1; 9 bases are a match to TRBD2. From germline, CDR1 is SGHAT and CDR2 FQNNGV. This CDR3 contains 15 residues. The junction had 2 bases not matched to a gene; V was cut back by 1 base and J by 4 bases. CDR3 coding DNA: TGTGCCAGCAGCTTAGTAGCGGGGGAATACAATGAGCAGTTCTTC. It codes for CASSLVAGEYNEQFF.

The chain has TRBV6-1 and TRBJ2-1; 10 bases match TRBD2. The CDR3 has 16 amino acids. Trimming at V came to 4 bases and at J to 7 bases, leaving 10 bases not matched to a gene. Germline assignment: CDR1 MNHNS and CDR2 SASEGT. The CDR3 sequence is CASSALAGGPMNEQFF. DNA for the CDR3: TGTGCCAGCAGTGCATTAGCGGGGGGCCCGATGAATGAGCAGTTCTTC.

The CDR3 coding sequence is TGTGCCAGCAGCTTTGCAGGGATGAACTACGAGCAGTACTTC. Protein sequence: CASSFAGMNYEQYF. The rearrangement links TRBV5-6 to TRBJ2-7; possibly TRBD1 for D (5 bases). Germline V gene lookup returns CDR1 SGHDT and CDR2 YYEEEE. CDR3 size: 14 residues. Trimming removed 2 bases at V and 3 bases at J, with 12 bases between.

The rearrangement uses TRBV5-6 and TRBJ2-5; D perhaps matches TRBD1 (5 bases). CDR1 and CDR2 from the germline V gene are SGHDT and YYEEEE. The CDR3 length is 14 residues. Trimming stripped 0 bases from V and 4 bases from J, with 10 bases between. The CDR3 DNA reads as TGTGCCAGCAGCTTGGCCCAAAGGGGAGAGACCCAGTACTTC. Translated: CASSLAQRGETQYF.

This clone was observed a handful of times. The rearrangement uses TRBV11-3 and TRBJ2-7; TRBD2 aligns across 11 bases. The CDR3 is made up of 15 amino acids. V gave up 5 bases and J gave up 7 bases; unmatched junction bases: 10. Germline loops: CDR1 SGHNT, CDR2 YENEEA. The CDR3 spells CASSNSSGGSDEQYF. The CDR3 DNA reads TGTGCCAGCAGCAACTCTAGCGGGGGGTCGGATGAGCAGTACTTC.